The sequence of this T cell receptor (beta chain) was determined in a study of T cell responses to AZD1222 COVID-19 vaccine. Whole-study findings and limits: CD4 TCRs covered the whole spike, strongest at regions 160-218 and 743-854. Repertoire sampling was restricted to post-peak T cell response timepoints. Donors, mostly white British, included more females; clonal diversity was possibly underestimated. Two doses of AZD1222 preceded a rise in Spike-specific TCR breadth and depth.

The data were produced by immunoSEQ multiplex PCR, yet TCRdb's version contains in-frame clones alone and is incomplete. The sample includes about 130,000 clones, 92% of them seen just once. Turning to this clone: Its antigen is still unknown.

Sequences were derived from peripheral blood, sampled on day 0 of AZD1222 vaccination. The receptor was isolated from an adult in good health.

Written as DNA, the CDR3 is TGTGCCAGCAGACGCCGGGACGGGGTGAATGAGCAGTTCTTC. Translation: CASRRRDGVNEQFF. V usage is TRBV6-5 and J usage is TRBJ2-1; D tentatively fits TRBD1 or TRBD2 (5 bases each). V was clipped by 6 bases and J by 7 bases, with 16 bases between them. The CDR3 covers 14 residues. Germline-derived CDR1 and CDR2 are MNHEY and SVGAGI.